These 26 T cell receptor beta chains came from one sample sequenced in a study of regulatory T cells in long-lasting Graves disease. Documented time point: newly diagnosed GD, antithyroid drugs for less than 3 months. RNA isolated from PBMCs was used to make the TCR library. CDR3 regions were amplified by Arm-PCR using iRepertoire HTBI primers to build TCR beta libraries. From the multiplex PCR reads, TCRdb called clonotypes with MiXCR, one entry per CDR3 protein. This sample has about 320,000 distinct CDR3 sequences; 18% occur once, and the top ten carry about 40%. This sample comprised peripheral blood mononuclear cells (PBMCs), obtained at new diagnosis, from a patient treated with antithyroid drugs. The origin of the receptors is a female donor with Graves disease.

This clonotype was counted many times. As DNA, the CDR3 is TGTGCCAGCAGCCCAGCGGGACAGGGAGGAGAGACCCAGTACTTC. Protein sequence: CASSPAGQGGETQYF. This chain joins TRBV11-2 and TRBJ2-5, with 9 bases matching TRBD1. Trimming removed 5 bases from V and 4 bases from J; junction bases left unmatched: 8. The V gene's germline CDR1 is SGHAT and CDR2 FQNNGV. CDR3 length equals 15 residues.

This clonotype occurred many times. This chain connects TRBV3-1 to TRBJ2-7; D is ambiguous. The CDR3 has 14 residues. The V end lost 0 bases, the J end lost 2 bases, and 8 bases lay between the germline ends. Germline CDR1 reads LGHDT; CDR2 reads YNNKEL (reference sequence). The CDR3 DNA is TGTGCCAGCAGCCAAGATTTGGGTGCCTACGAGCAGTACTTC. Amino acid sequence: CASSQDLGAYEQYF.

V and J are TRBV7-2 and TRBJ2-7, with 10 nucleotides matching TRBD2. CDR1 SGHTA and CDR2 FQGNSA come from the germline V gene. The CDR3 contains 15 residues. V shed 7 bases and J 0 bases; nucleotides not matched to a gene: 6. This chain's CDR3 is CASTTTSGPSYEQYF. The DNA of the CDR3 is TGTGCCAGCACCACGACTAGCGGGCCCTCCTACGAGCAGTACTTC.

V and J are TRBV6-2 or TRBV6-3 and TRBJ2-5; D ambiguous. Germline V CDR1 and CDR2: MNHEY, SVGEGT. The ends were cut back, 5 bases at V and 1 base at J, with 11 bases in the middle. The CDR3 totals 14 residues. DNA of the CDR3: TGTGCCAGCAGTGCCGGCGGCCCCCAAGAGACCCAGTACTTC. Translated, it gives CASSAGGPQETQYF.

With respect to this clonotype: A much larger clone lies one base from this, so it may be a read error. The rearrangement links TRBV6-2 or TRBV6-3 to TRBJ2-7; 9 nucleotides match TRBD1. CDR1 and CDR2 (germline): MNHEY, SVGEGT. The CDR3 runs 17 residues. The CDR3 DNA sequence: TGTGCCAGCGGTTACTTTCTTGGCGGGGGACAGGGCTACGAGCAGTACTTC. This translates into CASGYFLGGGQGYEQYF.

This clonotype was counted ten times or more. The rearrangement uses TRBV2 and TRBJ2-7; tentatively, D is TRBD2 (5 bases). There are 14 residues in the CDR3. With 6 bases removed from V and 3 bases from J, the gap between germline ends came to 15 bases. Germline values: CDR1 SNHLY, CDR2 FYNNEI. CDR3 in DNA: TGTGCCAGCAGCGGAGGCCTATATAACTACGAGCAGTACTTC. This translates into CASSGGLYNYEQYF.

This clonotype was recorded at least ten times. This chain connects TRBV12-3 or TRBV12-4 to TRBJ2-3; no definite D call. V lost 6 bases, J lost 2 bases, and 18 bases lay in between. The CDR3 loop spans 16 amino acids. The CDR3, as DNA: TGTGCCAGCAGACCCTCGGCACTAACCTACACAGATACGCAGTATTTT. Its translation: CASRPSALTYTDTQYF.

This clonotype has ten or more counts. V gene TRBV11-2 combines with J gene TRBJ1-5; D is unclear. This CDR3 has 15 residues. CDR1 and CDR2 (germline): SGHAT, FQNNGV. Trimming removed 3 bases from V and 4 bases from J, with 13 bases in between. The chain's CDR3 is CASSFSGEANQPQHF. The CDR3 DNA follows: TGTGCCAGCAGCTTTAGCGGCGAGGCGAATCAGCCCCAGCATTTT.

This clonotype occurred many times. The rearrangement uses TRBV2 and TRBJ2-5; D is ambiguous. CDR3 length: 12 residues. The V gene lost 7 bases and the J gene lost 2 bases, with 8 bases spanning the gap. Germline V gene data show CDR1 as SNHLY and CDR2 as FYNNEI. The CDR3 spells CASIQPQETQYF. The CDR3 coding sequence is TGTGCCAGCATACAACCACAAGAGACCCAGTACTTC.

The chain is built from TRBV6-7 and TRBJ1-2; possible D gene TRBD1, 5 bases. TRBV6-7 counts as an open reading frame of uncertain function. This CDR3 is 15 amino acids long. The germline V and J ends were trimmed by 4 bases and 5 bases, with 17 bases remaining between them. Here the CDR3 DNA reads TGTGCCAGCAGTTCGGGACCGGAGTACTTTTATGGCTACACCTTC. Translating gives CASSSGPEYFYGYTF.

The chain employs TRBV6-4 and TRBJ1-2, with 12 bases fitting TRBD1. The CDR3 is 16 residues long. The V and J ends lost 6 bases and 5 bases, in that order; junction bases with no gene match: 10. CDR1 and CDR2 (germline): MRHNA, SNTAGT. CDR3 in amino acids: CASSQLGTGGKYGYTF. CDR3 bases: TGTGCCAGCAGCCAGCTAGGGACAGGGGGCAAGTATGGCTACACCTTC.

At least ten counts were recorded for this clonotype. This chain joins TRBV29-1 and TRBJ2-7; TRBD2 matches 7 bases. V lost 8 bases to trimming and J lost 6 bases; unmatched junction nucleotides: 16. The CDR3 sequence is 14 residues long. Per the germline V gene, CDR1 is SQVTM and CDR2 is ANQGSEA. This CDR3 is CSPPARGLDGEQYF. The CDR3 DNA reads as TGCAGCCCTCCAGCCCGAGGACTAGATGGCGAGCAGTACTTC.

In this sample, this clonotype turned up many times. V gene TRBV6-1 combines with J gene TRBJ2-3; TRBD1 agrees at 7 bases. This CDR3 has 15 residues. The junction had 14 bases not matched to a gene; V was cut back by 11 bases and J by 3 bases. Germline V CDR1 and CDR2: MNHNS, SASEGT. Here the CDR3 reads CAGKTDRKVTDTQYF. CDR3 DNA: TGTGCCGGGAAAACGGACAGGAAGGTAACAGATACGCAGTATTTT.

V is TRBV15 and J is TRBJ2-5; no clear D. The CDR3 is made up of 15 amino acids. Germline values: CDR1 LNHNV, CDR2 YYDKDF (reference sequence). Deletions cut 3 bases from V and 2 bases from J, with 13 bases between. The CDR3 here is CATSSAEHSQETQYF. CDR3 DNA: TGTGCCACCAGCAGTGCGGAGCATTCACAAGAGACCCAGTACTTC.

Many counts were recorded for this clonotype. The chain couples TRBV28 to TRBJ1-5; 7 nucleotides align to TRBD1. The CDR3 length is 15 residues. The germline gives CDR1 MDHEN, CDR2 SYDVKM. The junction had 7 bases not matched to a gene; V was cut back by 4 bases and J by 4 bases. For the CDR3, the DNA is TGTGCCAGCAGTTCAGTGGGACAGCCTAATCAGCCCCAGCATTTT. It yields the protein CASSSVGQPNQPQHF.

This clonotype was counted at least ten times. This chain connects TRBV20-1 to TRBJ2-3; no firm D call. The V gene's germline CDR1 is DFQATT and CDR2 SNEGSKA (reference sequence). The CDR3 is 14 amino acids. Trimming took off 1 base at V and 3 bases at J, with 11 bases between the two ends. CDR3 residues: CSARVDRSTDTQYF. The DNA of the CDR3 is TGCAGTGCTAGAGTTGACCGGTCGACAGATACGCAGTATTTT.

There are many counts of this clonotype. CDR3 nucleotides: TGTGCCAGCAGCCCCAGGGGGTCTGCCGAGCAGTACTTC. This sequence encodes CASSPRGSAEQYF. This chain uses TRBV28 with TRBJ2-7, with 7 bases matching TRBD1. In germline, CDR1 is MDHEN, CDR2 SYDVKM. V gave up 6 bases and J gave up 6 bases; unmatched junction bases: 8. CDR3 size: 13 residues.

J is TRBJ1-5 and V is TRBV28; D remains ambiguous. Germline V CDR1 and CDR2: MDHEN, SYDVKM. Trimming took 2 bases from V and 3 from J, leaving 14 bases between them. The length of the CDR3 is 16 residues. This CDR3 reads CASSLGLGGDNQPQHF. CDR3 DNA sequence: TGTGCCAGCAGTTTAGGCCTCGGTGGGGACAATCAGCCCCAGCATTTT.

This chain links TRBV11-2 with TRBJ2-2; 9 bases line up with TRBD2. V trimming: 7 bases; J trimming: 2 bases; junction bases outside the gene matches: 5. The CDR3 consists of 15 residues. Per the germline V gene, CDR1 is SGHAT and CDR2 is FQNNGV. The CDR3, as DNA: TGTGCCAGCACCCGACTAGCGGTAAACACCGGGGAGCTGTTTTTT. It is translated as CASTRLAVNTGELFF.

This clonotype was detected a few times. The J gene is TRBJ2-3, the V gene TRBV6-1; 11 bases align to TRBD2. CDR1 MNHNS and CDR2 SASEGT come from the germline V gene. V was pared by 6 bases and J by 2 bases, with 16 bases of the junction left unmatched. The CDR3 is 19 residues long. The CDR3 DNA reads TGTGCCAGCAGAGTACTAGCGGGAGTTTGGGGAGGACACACAGATACGCAGTATTTT. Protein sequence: CASRVLAGVWGGHTDTQYF.

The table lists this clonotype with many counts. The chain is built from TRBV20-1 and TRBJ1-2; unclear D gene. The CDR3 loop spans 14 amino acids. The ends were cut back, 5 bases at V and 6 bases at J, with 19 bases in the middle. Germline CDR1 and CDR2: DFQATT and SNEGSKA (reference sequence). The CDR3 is CSASRMAYADGYTF. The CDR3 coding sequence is TGCAGTGCTTCCCGGATGGCCTACGCGGATGGCTACACCTTC.

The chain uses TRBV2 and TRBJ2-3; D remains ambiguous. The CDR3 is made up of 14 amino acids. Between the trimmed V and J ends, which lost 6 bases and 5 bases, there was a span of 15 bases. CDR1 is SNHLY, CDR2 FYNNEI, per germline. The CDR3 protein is CASSSTSRGDTQYF. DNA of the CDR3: TGTGCCAGCAGCTCTACCAGTCGCGGAGATACGCAGTATTTT.

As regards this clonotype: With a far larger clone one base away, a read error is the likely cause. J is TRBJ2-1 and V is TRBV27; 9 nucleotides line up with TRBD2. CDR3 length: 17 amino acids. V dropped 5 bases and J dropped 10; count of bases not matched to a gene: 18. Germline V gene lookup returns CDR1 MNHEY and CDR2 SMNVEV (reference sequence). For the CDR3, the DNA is TGTGCCAGCAGTCGGGGGCTAGCGGGATTGAGCTCCTACGAGCAGTTCTTC. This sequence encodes CASSRGLAGLSSYEQFF.

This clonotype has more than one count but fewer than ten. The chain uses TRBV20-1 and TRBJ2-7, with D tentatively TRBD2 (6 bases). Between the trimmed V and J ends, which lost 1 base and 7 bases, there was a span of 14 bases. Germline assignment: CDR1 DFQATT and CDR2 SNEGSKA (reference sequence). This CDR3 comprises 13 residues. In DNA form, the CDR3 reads TGCAGTGCTAGAGGGACGGGGGTCAGAGAGCAGTACTTC. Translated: CSARGTGVREQYF.

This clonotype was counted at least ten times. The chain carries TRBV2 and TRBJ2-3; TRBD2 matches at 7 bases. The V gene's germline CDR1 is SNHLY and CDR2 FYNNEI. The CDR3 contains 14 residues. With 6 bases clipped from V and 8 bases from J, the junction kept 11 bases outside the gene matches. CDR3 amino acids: CASRSLADTGTQYF. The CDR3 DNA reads TGTGCCAGCAGATCTCTAGCGGATACGGGTACGCAGTATTTT.

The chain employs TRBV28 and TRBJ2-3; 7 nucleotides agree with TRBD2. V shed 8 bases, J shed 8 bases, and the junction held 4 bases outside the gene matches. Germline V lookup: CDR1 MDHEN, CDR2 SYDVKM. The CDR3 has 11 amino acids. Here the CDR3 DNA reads TGTGCCAGCCAGGGAGGGCTTACGCAGTATTTT. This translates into CASQGGLTQYF.